The present T cell receptor beta chain was sequenced within a study of T-cell reconstitution after alpha-beta-depleted transplantation in children (dated by TCRdb to 2016 to 2017). In terms of the full investigation: T-cell immune reconstitution after TCRalphabeta/CD19-depleted allogeneic hematopoietic cell transplantation in children was quantitatively tracked in the study by means of TCR repertoire profiling.

Deletion took 4 bases off V and 4 bases off J, with a span of 12 bases between the germline ends. CDR1 and CDR2 are read off the germline V gene as SGDLS and YYNGEE. There are 14 amino acids in the CDR3, from cysteine to phenylalanine inclusive. Here the CDR3 DNA is all that survives: 42 bases in frame from base 1. Study-wide findings and limitations: The frequencies of hyperexpanded clones fell over the following months, and after one year, T-cell counts and TCRbeta diversity were mostly attributed to newly produced T cells. The apparently early recovery of alphabetaT-cell counts about two months after transplant reportedly depended on only several hundred rapidly expanded clones that came from non-depleted graft cells. In some patients, the high TCRbeta diversity seen at day 60 was put down to recipient T cells and intrathymic progenitors that had survived conditioning.

Read against the paper, the sample's treatment or condition label means: allogeneic hematopoietic cell transplantation with graft depleted of TCRalphabeta T cells and CD19 B cells. The transplant recipients were children given TCRalphabeta/CD19-depleted allogeneic hematopoietic cell grafts. Comments on this clonotype: Its cognate antigen has yet to be identified. No much larger clone exists at a distance of one base, and base qualities are not known.

The method behind the library was PCR. The sequencer listed for this sample is Illumina HiSeq 2500. To normalize quantification of the TCRbeta repertoire, the TCR libraries were built with molecular barcoding that relied on unique molecular identifiers. TCRdb handled the public reads itself, with Q25 trimming in fastp and clone calling in MiXCR, and kept productive beta chains. Each CDR3 protein appears once, grouped with its most common genes and DNA. In this sample the table shows 90,000 to 100,000 distinct CDR3 sequences, 23% of which occur a single time. Together, the top ten hold 20% to 25% of the sample.

The V and J segments used are TRBV9 and TRBJ2-1; the D gene is perhaps TRBD2, on 6 matching bases. The TCR sequence derives from a boy aged 2 to 10 with acute lymphoblastic leukemia, due to receive a stem cell transplant. This specimen was PBMCs, taken before TCRalphabeta/CD19-depleted stem cell transplant. The nucleotide sequence is given as TGTGCCAGCAGCCCTCAGGGAGGTTACAATGAGCAGTTCTTC. Protein translation: CASSPQGGYNEQFF.